The clone carrying this TCR beta chain was counted at least ten times. Other DNA sequences in this sample translate to the same CDR3. Sequenced by immunoSEQ multiplex PCR; TCRdb stores in-frame clones only, minus some. The repertoire holds 190,000 or so clones, with around nine tenths as singletons. This specimen comes from a study of blood T cell repertoires in COVID-19. Trimming took 1 base from V and 3 from J, leaving 7 bases between them. Germline CDR1 is SQVTM and CDR2 is ANQGSEA. This CDR3 contains 13 residues. The source of this sequence is a woman aged 18 to 35 who had recovered from COVID-19. Sequencing was done on a sample of peripheral blood. V usage is TRBV29-1 and J usage is TRBJ1-3; D uncertain. The CDR3 nucleotides read TGCAGCGTTGAAGGCGGAGGTGGAAACACCATATATTTT. It codes for CSVEGGGGNTIYF. The whole variable domain, filled in from reference TRBV29-1 and TRBJ1-3, reads SAVISQKPSRDICQRGTSLTIQCQVDSQVTMMFWYRQQPGQSLTLIATANQGSEATYESGFVIDKFPISRPNLTFSTLTVSNMSPEDSSIYLCSVEGGGGNTIYFGEGSWLTVV.